The 29 T cell receptor beta chains presented below share a single source sample, sequenced in a study of blood T cell repertoires in COVID-19. Measured with immunoSEQ multiplex PCR; TCRdb has only the in-frame clones, and not every one. The top ten clones hold roughly 1.9% of a sample with a few hundred thousand clones, roughly 90% of them seen once. Sequencing was done on a sample of peripheral blood. These TCRs come from a woman in her 30s with COVID-19, enrolled during active disease.

The V call is TRBV7-2, the J call TRBJ2-3; TRBD2 matches at 7 bases. The CDR3 has 16 residues. Germline V gene sequence: CDR1 SGHTA, CDR2 FQGNSA. V lost 1 base and J lost 5; bases outside the gene matches: 9. The CDR3 reads CASSLVPFAGEDTQYF. CDR3 bases: TGTGCCAGCAGCTTAGTGCCTTTTGCGGGGGAAGATACGCAGTATTTT.

V gene TRBV30 combines with J gene TRBJ1-2; D possibly corresponds to TRBD1 (6 bases). The V gene lost 2 bases and the J gene lost 7 bases, with 14 bases spanning the gap. CDR1 is GTSNPN, CDR2 SVGIG, per germline (reference sequence). This CDR3 is built from 13 residues. The CDR3 DNA sequence: TGTGCCTGGAGTCAACAGGGCCTCGGTGGCTACACCTTC. This sequence encodes CAWSQQGLGGYTF.

The table lists this clone with a count of one. The chain combines TRBV9 with TRBJ2-2, with D possibly TRBD2 on 7 matching bases. V was clipped by 3 bases and J by 2 bases, with 11 bases between them. The CDR3 has 15 residues. The germline V gene encodes CDR1 SGDLS and CDR2 YYNGEE. CDR3 bases: TGTGCCAGCAGCGCACGGGGGGCCAACACCGGGGAGCTGTTTTTT. As protein: CASSARGANTGELFF.

The chain couples TRBV7-9 to TRBJ1-2; D is uncertain. Trimming cost V 6 bases and J 2 bases, with 16 bases left between them. The germline V gene has CDR1 SEHNR and CDR2 FQNEAQ (reference sequence). The length of the CDR3 is 15 residues. The CDR3 DNA follows: TGTGCCAGCAGTCCACCCGGACTGAGAAACTATGGCTACACCTTC. Encoded protein: CASSPPGLRNYGYTF.

Only a few counts were recorded for this clone. The gene calls are TRBV6-5 and TRBJ1-1, with D possibly TRBD1 on 5 matching bases. This CDR3 region has 15 residues. Germline CDR1 reads MNHEY; CDR2 reads SVGAGI. V lost 7 bases, J lost 3 bases, and 18 bases lay in between. In DNA form, the CDR3 reads TGTGCCAGCAAGAGAAGCAGGACGGGGGACACTGAAGCTTTCTTT. Amino acids: CASKRSRTGDTEAFF.

This CDR3 is CASSQQGDEKLFF. Here the CDR3 DNA reads TGCGCCAGCAGCCAGCAGGGTGATGAAAAACTGTTTTTT. The chain couples TRBV4-3 to TRBJ1-4; perhaps TRBD1 as D (5 bases). Germline V CDR1 and CDR2: LGHNA, YSLEER. This CDR3 spans 13 amino acids. Trimming removed 3 bases from V and 6 bases from J, with 8 bases in between.

This chain connects TRBV18 to TRBJ1-5; possibly TRBD1 for D (6 bases). V dropped 3 bases and J dropped 0 bases, with 9 bases sitting between them. CDR3 length: 15 amino acids. CDR1 and CDR2 from the germline V gene are KGHSH and LQKENI. The CDR3 DNA sequence: TGTGCCAGCTCACCCTACAGGGATAGCAATCAGCCCCAGCATTTT. It translates to CASSPYRDSNQPQHF.

This chain joins TRBV24-1 and TRBJ2-1; D is undetermined. Germline V lookup: CDR1 KGHDR, CDR2 SFDVKD. This CDR3 is built from 14 residues. The germline V and J ends were trimmed by 9 bases and 0 bases, with 11 bases remaining between them. The CDR3 sequence is CATSSLYSYNEQFF. CDR3 coding DNA: TGTGCCACCTCTTCCCTATACTCCTACAATGAGCAGTTCTTC.

CDR3 amino acids: CASSLGDRVNTEAFF. The DNA of the CDR3 is TGTGCCAGCAGCTTGGGTGACAGGGTGAACACTGAAGCTTTCTTT. V and J are TRBV5-4 and TRBJ1-1; 7 positions agree with TRBD1. This CDR3 is 15 amino acids long. V dropped 0 bases and J dropped 0; count of bases not matched to a gene: 2. Germline V lookup: CDR1 SGHNT, CDR2 YYREEE (reference sequence).

The rearrangement links TRBV9 to TRBJ2-1; D gene uncertain. The CDR3 is made up of 12 amino acids. Trimming removed 0 bases from V and 8 bases from J, with 6 bases in between. Germline CDR1 is SGDLS and CDR2 is YYNGEE. DNA for the CDR3: TGTGCCAGCAGCGTAGTCCCTTATGAGCAGTTCTTC. It is translated as CASSVVPYEQFF. Full variable domain (outside the CDR3, taken from reference TRBV9 and TRBJ2-1): DSGVTQTPKHLITATGQRVTLRCSPRSGDLSVYWYQQSLDQGLQFLIQYYNGEERAKGNILERFSAQQFPDLHSELNLSSLELGDSALYFCASSVVPYEQFFGPGTRLTVL.

V is TRBV2 and J is TRBJ2-2; 12 bases align to TRBD2. V shed 8 bases, J shed 5 bases, and the junction held 9 bases outside the gene matches. Per germline, CDR1 SNHLY and CDR2 FYNNEI. CDR3 length: 16 amino acids. CDR3: CASRPTSGGRTGELFF. The DNA of the CDR3 is TGTGCCAGCCGCCCGACTAGCGGGGGACGGACCGGGGAGCTGTTTTTT.

J is TRBJ1-3 and V is TRBV29-1; D gene uncertain. The CDR3 has 14 residues. The V and J ends lost 3 bases and 0 bases respectively, with 9 bases between them. Germline V gives CDR1 SQVTM, CDR2 ANQGSEA. The CDR3 region has the DNA TGCAGCGTTGAGGGCACCGACTCTGGAAACACCATATATTTT. This sequence encodes CSVEGTDSGNTIYF.

CDR3 region: CASSSELAGGNSYNEQFF. CDR3 coding DNA: TGTGCCAGCTCCTCCGAACTAGCGGGGGGTAATTCCTACAATGAGCAGTTCTTC. This chain connects TRBV18 to TRBJ2-1; 12 nucleotides agree with TRBD2. The CDR3 length is 18 residues. The J segment lost 1 base and the V segment lost 6 bases, leaving 10 bases of the junction unmatched. Germline V lookup: CDR1 KGHSH, CDR2 LQKENI.

This chain uses TRBV6-1 with TRBJ1-1; 8 nucleotides match TRBD1. The CDR3 length is 15 residues. CDR1 is MNHNS, CDR2 SASEGT, per germline. J was trimmed by 5 bases and V by 2 bases; bases with no gene match: 7. The CDR3 nucleotides are TGTGCCAGCAGTGAACATGGTCAGGGGGCTACTGAAGCTTTCTTT. Amino acid sequence: CASSEHGQGATEAFF.

This sequence joins TRBV6-1 and TRBJ1-5; D gene uncertain. V shed 2 bases and J shed 7 bases, with 12 bases lying between them. The length of the CDR3 is 14 residues. CDR1 is MNHNS and CDR2 is SASEGT in the germline V gene. The CDR3 nucleotides read TGTGCCAGCAGTGAAATCGGAGGGCACCAGCCCCAGCATTTT. Encoded protein: CASSEIGGHQPQHF.

The chain carries TRBV15 and TRBJ2-7; 11 positions match TRBD2. This CDR3 is built from 17 residues. V was clipped by 8 bases and J by 7 bases; unmatched bases: 19. Germline CDR1 is LNHNV and CDR2 is YYDKDF (reference sequence). The CDR3 loop reads CATPKRPSGGPGNEQYV. CDR3 nucleotides: TGTGCCACCCCTAAAAGGCCTAGCGGGGGGCCAGGTAATGAGCAGTACGTC.

In this sample, this clone turned up once. This chain joins TRBV2 and TRBJ2-7; 7 bases are shared with TRBD1. The CDR3 length is 15 residues. Germline values: CDR1 SNHLY, CDR2 FYNNEI. J lost 0 bases, V lost 5 bases, and 7 bases had no gene match. CDR3 loop: CASSQGVRSSYEQYF. Written as DNA, the CDR3 is TGTGCCAGCAGTCAGGGGGTTAGGAGCTCCTACGAGCAGTACTTC.

The genes are TRBV3-1 (or the pseudogene TRBV3-2) and TRBJ2-1, with 8 bases that match TRBD2. This CDR3 has 15 residues. With V trimmed by 7 bases and J by 2 bases, 7 bases remained unmatched. Germline lookup yields CDR1 LGHDT and CDR2 YNNKEL (reference sequence). The CDR3 loop is CASNLAGATYNEQFF. In DNA form, the CDR3 reads TGTGCCAGCAACCTAGCGGGCGCCACCTACAATGAGCAGTTCTTC.

This sequence joins TRBV9 and TRBJ1-4, with D maybe TRBD1 (5 bases). Germline CDR1 and CDR2: SGDLS and YYNGEE. Trimming left V 4 bases short and J 4 bases short, with 26 bases between. The CDR3 extends over 19 amino acids. Written as DNA, the CDR3 is TGTGCCAGCAGCCCCCTCAGCGGGGCCCGCACAGTACGTAATGAAAAACTGTTTTTT. This codes for CASSPLSGARTVRNEKLFF.

This clone was recorded once. The chain couples TRBV19 to TRBJ1-1; D unclear. Trimming pared 3 bases from V and 5 bases from J, leaving 7 bases between. The CDR3 runs to 12 residues. CDR1 is LNHDA, CDR2 SQIVND, per germline (reference sequence). CDR3 protein: CASSMGNTEAFF. In DNA, the CDR3 is TGTGCCAGTAGTATGGGCAATACTGAAGCTTTCTTT. The whole variable domain, filled in from reference TRBV19 and TRBJ1-1, reads DGGITQSPKYLFRKEGQNVTLSCEQNLNHDAMYWYRQDPGQGLRLIYYSQIVNDFQKGDIAEGYSVSREKKESFPLTVTSAQKNPTAFYLCASSMGNTEAFFGQGTRLTVV.

This clone has more than one count but fewer than ten. The gene calls are TRBV7-8 and TRBJ2-1; D might be TRBD2 (7 bases). Germline assignment: CDR1 SGHVS and CDR2 FQNEAQ. The CDR3 sequence is 15 residues long. V was clipped by 0 bases and J by 12 bases, with 18 bases between them. This chain's CDR3 is CASSLAMAGAGGQFF. The CDR3 region has the DNA TGTGCCAGCAGCTTAGCTATGGCGGGGGCCGGTGGGCAGTTCTTC.

The genes are TRBV2 and TRBJ1-1; TRBD1 agrees at 8 bases. Germline values: CDR1 SNHLY, CDR2 FYNNEI. Trimming took 4 bases from V and 8 from J; bases not matched to a gene: 3. There are 12 residues in the CDR3. CDR3 amino acids: CASSVTGEEAFF. CDR3 nucleotide sequence: TGTGCCAGCAGTGTGACAGGGGAGGAAGCTTTCTTT.

Only one count was recorded for this clone. The J gene is TRBJ2-2, the V gene TRBV9; the D is unclear. CDR1 is SGDLS and CDR2 is YYNGEE in the germline V gene. The V end lost 0 bases, the J end lost 0 bases, and 6 bases lay between the germline ends. CDR3 size: 15 residues. DNA for the CDR3: TGTGCCAGCAGCGTAGGCGGCGCGAACACCGGGGAGCTGTTTTTT. Amino acids: CASSVGGANTGELFF.

The genes are TRBV4-1 and TRBJ1-2; D possibly corresponds to TRBD1 (5 bases). The CDR3 is made up of 15 amino acids. Germline CDR1 MGHRA, CDR2 YSYEKL. Trimming pared 4 bases from V and 2 bases from J, leaving 14 bases between. The DNA of the CDR3 is TGCGCCAGCAGCCCCAATTCGGGGGGGAACTATGGCTACACCTTC. Its translation is CASSPNSGGNYGYTF.

This clone was seen a single time. The chain uses TRBV6-5 and TRBJ1-1; TRBD1 might be the D (5 bases). The germline V and J ends were trimmed by 6 bases and 10 bases, with 24 bases remaining between them. The CDR3 is 15 residues long. Germline V gene lookup returns CDR1 MNHEY and CDR2 SVGAGI. DNA of the CDR3: TGTGCCAGCAGAGACGCGTTGGTGCAGGGTTCAAGAGCTTTCTTT. Its translation: CASRDALVQGSRAFF.

This clone was seen only once. The genes are TRBV5-1 and TRBJ2-7; D is possibly TRBD2 (6 bases). The CDR3 is 16 residues long. Germline-derived CDR1 and CDR2 are SGHRS and YFSETQ. V lost 0 bases to trimming and J lost 3 bases, with 16 bases between them. In nucleotides, the CDR3 is TGCGCCAGCAGCTTGGCTGTGGGGCCGGAGGGCTACGAGCAGTACTTC. Amino acids: CASSLAVGPEGYEQYF.

This chain connects TRBV7-9 to TRBJ1-4; possibly TRBD1 for D (5 bases). The CDR3 consists of 14 residues. V was trimmed by 6 bases and J by 2 bases, leaving 10 bases between them. CDR1 and CDR2 from the germline V gene are SEHNR and FQNEAQ (reference sequence). This chain's CDR3 is CASRLGGTNEKLFF. The CDR3 DNA reads as TGTGCCAGCAGACTTGGGGGGACTAATGAAAAACTGTTTTTT. Full variable domain (remainder filled in from reference TRBV7-9 and TRBJ1-4): DTGVSQNPRHKITKRGQNVTFRCDPISEHNRLYWYRQTLGQGPEFLTYFQNEAQLEKSRLLSDRFSAERPKGSFSTLEIQRTEQGDSAMYLCASRLGGTNEKLFFGSGTQLSVL.

V is TRBV28 and J is TRBJ2-6; 9 bases agree with TRBD1. V dropped 3 bases and J dropped 0; count of bases not matched to a gene: 6. From germline, CDR1 is MDHEN and CDR2 SYDVKM. The CDR3 spans 18 residues. The CDR3 spells CASSFRTGAISGANVLTF. The DNA for the CDR3 is TGTGCCAGCAGTTTTCGGACAGGGGCCATCTCTGGGGCCAACGTCCTGACTTTC.

V is TRBV19 and J is TRBJ1-1, with D tentatively TRBD1 (6 bases). V shed 4 bases and J shed 1 base, with 10 bases lying between them. CDR3 size: 14 residues. Germline V gene sequence: CDR1 LNHDA, CDR2 SQIVND (reference sequence). The CDR3 region is CASSNARGNTEAFF. The CDR3 DNA is TGTGCCAGTAGTAACGCCAGGGGGAACACTGAAGCTTTCTTT.